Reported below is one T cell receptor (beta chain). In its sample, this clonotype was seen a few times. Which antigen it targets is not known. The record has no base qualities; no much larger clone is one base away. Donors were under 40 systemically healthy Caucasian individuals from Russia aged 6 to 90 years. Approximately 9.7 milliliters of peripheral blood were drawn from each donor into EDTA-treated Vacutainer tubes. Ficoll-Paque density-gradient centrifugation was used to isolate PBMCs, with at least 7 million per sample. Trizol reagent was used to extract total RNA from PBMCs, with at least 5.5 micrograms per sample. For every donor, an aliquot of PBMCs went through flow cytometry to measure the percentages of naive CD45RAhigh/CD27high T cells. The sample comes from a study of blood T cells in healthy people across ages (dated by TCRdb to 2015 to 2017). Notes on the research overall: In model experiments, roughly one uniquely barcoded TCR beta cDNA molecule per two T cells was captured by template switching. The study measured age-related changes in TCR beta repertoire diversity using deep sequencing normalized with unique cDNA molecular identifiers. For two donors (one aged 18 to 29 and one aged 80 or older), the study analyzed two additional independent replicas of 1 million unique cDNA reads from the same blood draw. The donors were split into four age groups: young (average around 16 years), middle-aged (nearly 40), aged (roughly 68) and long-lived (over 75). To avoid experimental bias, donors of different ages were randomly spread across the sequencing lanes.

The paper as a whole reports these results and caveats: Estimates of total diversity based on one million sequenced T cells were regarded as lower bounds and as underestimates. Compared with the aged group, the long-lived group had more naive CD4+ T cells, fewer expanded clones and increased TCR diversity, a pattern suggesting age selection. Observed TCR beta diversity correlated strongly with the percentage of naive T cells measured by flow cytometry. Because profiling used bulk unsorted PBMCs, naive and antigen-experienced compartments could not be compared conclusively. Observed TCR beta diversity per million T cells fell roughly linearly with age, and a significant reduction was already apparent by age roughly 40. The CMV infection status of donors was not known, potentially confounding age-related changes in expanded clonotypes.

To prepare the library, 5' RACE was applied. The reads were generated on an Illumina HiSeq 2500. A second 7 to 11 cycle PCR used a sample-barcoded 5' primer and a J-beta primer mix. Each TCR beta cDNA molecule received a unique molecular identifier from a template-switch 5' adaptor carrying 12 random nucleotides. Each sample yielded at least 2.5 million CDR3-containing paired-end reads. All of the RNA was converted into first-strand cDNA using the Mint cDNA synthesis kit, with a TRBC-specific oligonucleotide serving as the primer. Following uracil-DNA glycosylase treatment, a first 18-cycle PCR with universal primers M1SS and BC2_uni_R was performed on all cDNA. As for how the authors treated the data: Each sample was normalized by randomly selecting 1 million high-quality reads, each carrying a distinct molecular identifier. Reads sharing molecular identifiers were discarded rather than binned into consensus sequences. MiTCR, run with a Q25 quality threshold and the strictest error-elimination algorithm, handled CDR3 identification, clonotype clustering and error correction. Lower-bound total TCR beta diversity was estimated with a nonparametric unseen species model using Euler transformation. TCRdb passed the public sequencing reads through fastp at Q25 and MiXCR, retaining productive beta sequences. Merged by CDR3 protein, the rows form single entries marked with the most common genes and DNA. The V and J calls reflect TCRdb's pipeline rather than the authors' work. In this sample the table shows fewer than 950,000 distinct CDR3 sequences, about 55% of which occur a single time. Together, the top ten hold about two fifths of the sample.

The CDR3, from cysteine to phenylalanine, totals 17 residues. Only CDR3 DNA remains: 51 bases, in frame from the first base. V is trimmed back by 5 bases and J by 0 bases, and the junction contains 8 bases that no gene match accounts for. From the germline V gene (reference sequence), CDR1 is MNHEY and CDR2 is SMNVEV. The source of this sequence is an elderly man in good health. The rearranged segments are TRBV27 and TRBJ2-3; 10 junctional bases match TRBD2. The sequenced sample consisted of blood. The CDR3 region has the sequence CASSPTGLAPSTDTQYF. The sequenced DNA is TGTGCCAGCAGTCCTACGGGACTAGCGCCAAGCACAGATACGCAGTATTTT.